This T cell receptor beta chain was found in a study of blood T cell repertoires in COVID-19. Study at large: Material from acute and convalescent COVID-19 was sourced from the United States, Italy and Spain. T cells, B-cell-depleted T cells, or PBMCs provided the cDNA or gDNA that served as material.

In the authors' workflow: Estimated nucleated cell counts came from reference gene primer amplification. The repertoire was sequenced with immunoSEQ multiplex PCR; TCRdb's copy has only in-frame clones and lacks some. V, J and clone size are taken as reported in that table, and D and trimming were inferred from the DNA itself. Here the sample spans about 120,000 clones, 60% to 85% being singletons. Germline V gene lookup returns CDR1 MNHEY and CDR2 SMNVEV (reference sequence). The length of the CDR3 is 14 residues. Trimming removed 7 bases at V and 8 bases at J, with 18 bases between. This clone was seen once.

The sequence was obtained from a man between 65 and 79 years old with acute or convalescent COVID-19. V is TRBV27 and J is TRBJ1-5; D is unresolved. The sequencing input was peripheral blood. The CDR3 here is CASTPWRGFKPQHF. CDR3 DNA sequence: TGTGCCAGCACCCCATGGCGGGGTTTTAAGCCCCAGCATTTT.